This entry lists 10 T cell receptor delta chains sequenced from one sample in a study of γδ T cells in repeated Plasmodium falciparum infection. Bulk repertoires came from Vgamma9/Vdelta2+ or Vdelta2-negative gammadelta T cells flow-sorted from PBMC. TCRdb reanalysed the multiplex PCR reads via CATT. The table has approximately 53,000 delta-chain clones, 1.7% seen once; the top ten hold about 15%. Material: gamma-delta T cells from blood. The receptors come from a pool of human donors (malaria-infected and uninfected, not separated).

Regarding this clone: TCRdb has a much larger clone's protein, which differs at residue 10 from the translation of this DNA, likely because of a read error; what is shown is the protein translated from the DNA. The gene calls are TRDV1 and TRDJ1, with 7 bases aligning to TRDD3. The J gene was missing in TCRdb and was found by matching the end of the DNA to germline. Per germline, CDR1 TSWWSYY and CDR2 QGS. CDR3 length equals 21 residues. V trimming: 3 bases; J trimming: 3 bases; junction bases outside the gene matches: 25. In DNA form, the CDR3 reads TGTGCTCTTGGGGACCGTACTAAATTCCCACGTCCGGGATACAGTCCCGATAAACTCATCTTT. Residues: CALGDRTKFPRPGYSPDKLIF.

As for this clone: With a far larger clone one base away, a read error is the likely cause. The sample holds other DNA sequences that translate to the same CDR3. The V and J genes are TRDV2 and TRDJ1; 8 bases match TRDD3. Since TCRdb gives no J gene, matching the DNA to germline was used here to assign it. The CDR3 loop spans 19 amino acids. V was clipped by 6 bases and J by 3 bases; unmatched bases: 23. The V gene's germline CDR1 is GEAIGNYY and CDR2 EKD. The CDR3 spells CACSTSPKTGGYASDKLIF. DNA for the CDR3: TGTGCCTGTTCTACTTCACCCAAAACTGGGGGGTACGCTTCCGATAAACTCATCTTT.

A remark on this clone: A far larger clone differs by one base, so this is likely a read error. This CDR3 is also generated by other DNA sequences in the sample. The chain carries TRDV1 and TRDJ1; TRDD3 aligns across 11 bases. The germline CDR1 and CDR2 sequences are TSWWSYY and QGS. This CDR3 is built from 22 residues. V shed 1 base, J shed 3 bases, and the junction held 22 bases outside the gene matches. The CDR3 protein is CALGEPVRSSYWGIKVADKLIF. For the CDR3, the DNA is TGTGCTCTTGGGGAACCCGTAAGGTCTTCCTACTGGGGGATAAAGGTGGCCGATAAACTCATCTTT.

Note on this clone: This likely reflects a read error, since a far larger clone is one base away. This specimen includes other DNA sequences encoding the same CDR3. V is TRDV3 and J is TRDJ1, with TRDD3 matching over 13 bases. In the absence of a J gene in TCRdb, the DNA was matched to germline to assign it here. Trimming removed 3 bases from V and 0 bases from J; junction bases left unmatched: 31. There are 24 residues in the CDR3. The germline V gene encodes CDR1 TVYSNPD and CDR2 GDNSRS (reference sequence). Written as DNA, the CDR3 is TGTGCCTTACCGATGTCCCCCTCAACTGGGGGATACGCGTATCCAAAAACGTACACCGATAAACTCATCTTT. Its translation: CALPMSPSTGGYAYPKTYTDKLIF.

With respect to this clone: It differs at one base from a far larger clone, so likely a read error. Within the sample, other DNA sequences also encode this same CDR3. J is TRDJ1 and V is TRDV1; D could derive from TRDD2 or TRDD3 (6 bases each). TCRdb carries no J gene annotation; the J gene was assigned here by matching the DNA with germline. Germline CDR1 reads TSWWSYY; CDR2 reads QGS. The CDR3 is 23 residues long. In DNA form, the CDR3 reads TGTGCTCTTGGGTCCTGTGCTCCTACTCCTTGGGATTGGGGGCCACCCTACACCGACAAACTCATCTTT. Its protein is CALGSCAPTPWDWGPPYTDKLIF.

This clone was counted ten times or more. The mismatch at residue 11 between this DNA's translation and the TCRdb protein of a much larger clone likely reflects a read error; the protein shown is translated from the DNA. This sample also contains other DNA sequences that code for the same CDR3. This chain connects TRDV1 to TRDJ1; D gene uncertain. TCRdb leaves out the J gene; it was filled in here by matching the DNA to germline. The CDR3 loop spans 19 amino acids. Trimming took off 3 bases at V and 0 bases at J, with 23 bases between the two ends. Germline V gives CDR1 TSWWSYY, CDR2 QGS. CDR3 sequence (DNA): TGTGCTCTTGGGGACAATAAATTTCGCTGTCCCCCGTACACCGATAAACTCATCTTT. Protein sequence: CALGDNKFRCPPYTDKLIF.

This clone has at least ten counts. Given a far larger clone just one base away, this is likely a sequencing read error. Distinct nucleotide sequences in the sample also encode this CDR3. The V gene is TRDV2, the J gene TRDJ1; 13 bases map to TRDD3. The CDR3 runs to 21 residues. J gave up 14 bases and V 0 bases, and 29 bases lay outside the gene matches. Looked up from germline, CDR1 is GEAIGNYY and CDR2 is EKD. The chain's CDR3 is CACDTDNWGIRVLPITPPRIF. As DNA, the CDR3 is TGTGCCTGTGACACCGACAACTGGGGGATACGCGTCTTACCAATCACCCCCCCTCGGATCTTT.

There are many counts of this clone. The protein in TCRdb stems from a much larger clone and differs at residue 18 from this DNA's translation, likely a read error; here the protein is translated from the DNA. The chain couples TRDV1 to TRDJ1, with D possibly being TRDD2 or TRDD3 (8 bases each). This CDR3 is built from 20 residues. Germline V CDR1 and CDR2: TSWWSYY, QGS. CDR3 in amino acids: CALGEPLFLHLGIPSDKPIF. The CDR3 DNA follows: TGTGCTCTTGGGGAACCACTCTTCCTACATTTGGGGATACCTTCCGATAAACCCATCTTT.

Only a few counts were recorded for this clone. A read error likely explains this, since a far larger clone differs by one base. This rearrangement joins TRDV1 to TRDJ1; a weak D match, TRDD3 (6 bases). TCRdb carries no J gene annotation; the J gene was assigned here by matching the DNA with germline. V was shortened by 2 bases and J by 1 base, with 29 bases between the two germline ends. CDR3 length: 21 residues. CDR1 and CDR2 (germline): TSWWSYY, QGS. In DNA, the CDR3 is TGTGCTCTTGGGGAATTTAGCCCGGCACACCGGGGATTCAGATTCACCGATAAACTCATCTTT. It specifies CALGEFSPAHRGFRFTDKLIF.

In its sample, this clone was seen a few times. The TCRdb record carries a much larger clone's protein, which differs from this DNA's translation at residue 3; a read error is the likely cause, and the protein listed here is the DNA translation. The CDR3 nucleotides are TGTGCTCCTGGGGAACTTGGGGGGCTCTCCCTGGGGATACGTTTCTCCGATAAACTCATCTTT. Protein product: CAPGELGGLSLGIRFSDKLIF. The chain links TRDV1 to TRDJ1; TRDD3 agrees at 9 bases. TCRdb lists no J gene, so it was determined here by aligning the DNA to germline. Germline-derived CDR1 and CDR2 are TSWWSYY and QGS. The CDR3 runs to 21 residues.